A single sample is the source of the 11 T cell receptor beta chains below, sequenced in a study of T cell responses to AZD1222 COVID-19 vaccine. TCRdb's table, derived via immunoSEQ multiplex PCR, lists solely in-frame clones and lacks some. This table has roughly 150,000 clones, less than 90% appearing once. The material sequenced was peripheral blood, taken after recovery from COVID-19. These receptors originate from an adult who had recovered from COVID-19.

The chain is built from TRBV28 and TRBJ1-5, with D tentatively TRBD1 (5 bases). There are 15 residues in the CDR3. Per germline, CDR1 MDHEN and CDR2 SYDVKM. The V and J ends lost 4 bases and 0 bases respectively, with 10 bases between them. The CDR3 loop reads CASSYGTDSNQPQHF. The CDR3 nucleotides read TGTGCCAGCAGTTATGGGACGGATAGCAATCAGCCCCAGCATTTT.

The chain employs TRBV19 and TRBJ2-1; 9 nucleotides align to TRBD2. V shed 10 bases and J 7 bases; nucleotides not matched to a gene: 8. CDR1 and CDR2 from the germline V gene are LNHDA and SQIVND (reference sequence). The CDR3 runs 13 residues. This CDR3 reads CAIAPGLANEQFF. CDR3 DNA: TGTGCCATTGCGCCGGGACTAGCTAATGAGCAGTTCTTC.

The V gene is TRBV18, the J gene TRBJ1-2; 8 bases line up with TRBD1. J gave up 4 bases and V 5 bases, and 3 bases lay outside the gene matches. The CDR3 totals 13 residues. The V gene's germline CDR1 is KGHSH and CDR2 LQKENI. CDR3 region: CASSEDRAYGYTF. Here the CDR3 DNA reads TGTGCCAGCTCAGAGGACAGGGCCTATGGCTACACCTTC.

This chain links TRBV5-4 with TRBJ1-3; D is undetermined. The V gene's germline CDR1 is SGHNT and CDR2 YYREEE (reference sequence). The CDR3 totals 13 residues. V was pared by 1 base and J by 0 bases, with 2 bases between. The CDR3 spells CASSLNSGNTIYF. The CDR3 coding sequence is TGTGCCAGCAGCTTGAACTCTGGAAACACCATATATTTT.

The chain recombines TRBV28 with TRBJ2-7, with 8 bases lining up with TRBD1. CDR3 size: 14 residues. Germline V gives CDR1 MDHEN, CDR2 SYDVKM. The junction had 10 bases not matched to a gene; V was cut back by 8 bases and J by 4 bases. The DNA for the CDR3 is TGTGCCAGCGGTCAAGGGGACAGGTTGTACGAGCAGTACTTC. Its protein product is CASGQGDRLYEQYF.

The gene calls are TRBV9 and TRBJ2-7; 7 bases match TRBD1. The CDR3 runs to 14 residues. V lost 6 bases, J lost 0 bases, and 6 bases stayed unmatched. The V gene's germline CDR1 is SGDLS and CDR2 YYNGEE. This CDR3 is CASNPTGSSYEQYF. CDR3 bases: TGTGCCAGCAACCCGACAGGGAGCTCCTACGAGCAGTACTTC.

V is TRBV28 and J is TRBJ1-5, with a possible D match to TRBD1 (6 bases). Germline loops: CDR1 MDHEN, CDR2 SYDVKM. The CDR3 is made up of 15 amino acids. V lost 3 bases, J lost 2 bases, and 11 bases lay in between. This CDR3 is CASSFRGGGNQPQHF. Written as DNA, the CDR3 is TGTGCCAGCAGTTTCAGAGGGGGGGGCAATCAGCCCCAGCATTTT. Supplemented by reference TRBV28 and TRBJ1-5, the full variable domain reads DVKVTQSSRYLVKRTGEKVFLECVQDMDHENMFWYRQDPGLGLRLIYFSYDVKMKEKGDIPEGYSVSREKKERFSLILESASTNQTSMYLCASSFRGGGNQPQHFGDGTRLSIL.

This clone was picked up a small number of times. J is TRBJ1-4 and V is TRBV15; unclear D gene. The V gene lost 0 bases and the J gene lost 7 bases, with 12 bases spanning the gap. Looked up from germline, CDR1 is LNHNV and CDR2 is YYDKDF (reference sequence). The CDR3 has 15 residues. CDR3 coding DNA: TGTGCCACCAGCAGAGATCGCGAACCCACTGAAAAACTGTTTTTT. Translation: CATSRDREPTEKLFF.

The genes are TRBV15 and TRBJ1-2; D remains unclear. Trimming removed 3 bases from V and 8 bases from J, with 19 bases in between. In germline, CDR1 is LNHNV, CDR2 YYDKDF (reference sequence). The CDR3 spans 15 residues. CDR3 bases: TGTGCCACCAGCAGTCCCGCGGTGGGCGCATGGGGCTACACCTTC. Translating gives CATSSPAVGAWGYTF. Based on the CDR3 plus reference TRBV15 and TRBJ1-2, the full variable domain is DAMVIQNPRYQVTQFGKPVTLSCSQTLNHNVMYWYQQKSSQAPKLLFHYYDKDFNNEADTPDNFQSRRPNTSFCFLDIRSPGLGDTAMYLCATSSPAVGAWGYTFGSGTRLTVV.

This chain connects TRBV28 to TRBJ1-5; D call uncertain. The germline gives CDR1 MDHEN, CDR2 SYDVKM. The CDR3 loop spans 12 amino acids. V shed 7 bases and J shed 4 bases, with 8 bases lying between them. CDR3: CASTPGNQPQHF. Here the CDR3 DNA reads TGTGCCAGCACCCCGGGGAATCAGCCCCAGCATTTT.

In this sample, this clone turned up once. This chain uses TRBV11-3 with TRBJ2-1, with TRBD2 identical over 7 bases. This CDR3 has 13 residues. Germline lookup yields CDR1 SGHNT and CDR2 YENEEA. V shed 5 bases and J 7 bases; nucleotides not matched to a gene: 5. As DNA, the CDR3 is TGTGCCAGCAGCGGTACTAGCGTAAATGAGCAGTTCTTC. It is translated as CASSGTSVNEQFF.